This TCR beta chain originates from a study of OX40 agonist ivuxolimab in advanced cancers. Notes on the research overall: The costimulatory receptor OX40 (CD134) was targeted by ivuxolimab, a fully human IgG2 agonistic monoclonal antibody. Among the roughly 50 dose-escalation patients, some 20 had hepatocellular carcinoma, around 15 melanoma, 9 renal cell carcinoma and 9 head and neck cancer. Peripheral TCRbeta sequencing aimed to test whether ivuxolimab altered TCR sequence diversity and caused clonal T-cell expansion. Intravenous ivuxolimab was administered to patients every 2 weeks at six dose levels: 0.01, 0.1, 0.3, 1.5, 3 and 10 mg/kg. Prior anti-PD-1, anti-PD-L1 or anti-CTLA-4 therapy was permitted, and 30% to 45% of dose-escalation patients had received checkpoint inhibitors. The monotherapy dose-escalation portion (N ≈ 52 patients) of the phase I ivuxolimab trial is reported in the paper. The dose-escalation cohort was 82.7% male with a mean age of approximately 60 years, ranging from roughly 20 to 80. Partial responses occurred in three dose-escalation patients: two with cutaneous melanoma and one with hepatocellular carcinoma.

Genomic DNA was isolated from the sorted cells so that the TCRbeta CDR3 region could be sequenced. The immunoSEQ Assay was used to sequence the TCRbeta CDR3 regions. TCRdb took this table from immuneACCESS and kept in-frame rearrangements with V and J called. Such tables lack part of the clones; where checked against another copy, unresolved V genes explain under half of the gap, and the rest is unexplained. A total of about 86,000 clones appear in this sample, around 88% of them only once. Approximately 1.3% of the sample is held by the ten biggest clonotypes. On this clone itself: Its binding antigen is unknown. It has no much larger one-base neighbor in the sample; base qualities were not kept.

The research as a whole found: Which antigens the clonally expanded peripheral T cells were specific for was not determined. At doses of 0.1 to 3.0 mg/kg, clonal expansion of both CD4+ and CD8+ blood T cells was observed from baseline to week 6. Low levels of normalized T-cell clonal expansion were also seen in some patients who did not respond. In partial responders in the 0.1-3.0 mg/kg groups, normalized peripheral clonal expansion was found to be among the lowest, especially among CD8+ T cells. On average, CD8+ T cells showed more expanded clones than CD4+ T cells after ivuxolimab.

Patients with autoimmune disease history or receiving systemic immunosuppression were excluded from the trial. In every dose cohort, peripheral blood was drawn for TCR sequencing at baseline, cycle 4 day 1, and cycle 7 day 1. The samples were taken from a phase I, first-in-human, multicenter, open-label dose-escalation trial of ivuxolimab. The trial enrolled adults with locally advanced or metastatic head and neck squamous cell, hepatocellular, melanoma or renal cell carcinoma. CD4+ and CD8+ T cells were sorted separately from peripheral blood before TCR sequencing. CDR1 and CDR2 (SGHNT, YYREEE) derive from the germline V gene (reference sequence). The CDR3 runs 14 amino acids, cysteine and phenylalanine included. This entry keeps only the CDR3 DNA: 42 bases, framed from base 1. Germline trimming: 4 bases from V, 0 bases from J; junction bases outside gene matches: 3.

The source material was CD4+ or CD8+ T cells sorted from blood, sampled in a trial of the OX40 agonist ivuxolimab. The sequence was collected from an adult with an advanced solid tumor such as melanoma, head and neck, liver or kidney cancer. Recombination joined TRBV5-4 with TRBJ2-5; 7 middle bases align to TRBD1. The sequence in DNA is TGTGCCAGCAGCCCCCAGGGGGACCAAGAGACCCAGTACTTC. Translation gives CASSPQGDQETQYF.